Presented here are 16 T cell receptor beta chains from one specimen sequenced in a study of CD8+CD57+ T cells in acquired aplastic anemia. An expansion of CD8+CD57+ cells by flow cytometry had been shown in patients chosen for sequencing. Genomic DNA provided the template from which TCR beta VDJ and CDR3 profiles were obtained. TCRdb itself ran the reads through MiXCR, one entry per CDR3 protein. The sample lists 150,000 to 170,000 distinct CDR3 sequences; about 54% were seen once. The sequenced sample consisted of sorted CD4+, CD8+, or CD8+CD57+ T cells (not recorded which) from PBMCs. These receptors were collected from a human donor with aplastic anemia.

The genes are TRBV10-3 and TRBJ2-7; 8 bases agree with TRBD2. CDR3 length equals 18 residues. Per the germline V gene, CDR1 is ENHRY and CDR2 is SYGVKD. V shed 3 bases, J shed 2 bases, and the junction held 15 bases outside the gene matches. The chain's CDR3 is CAISDAGTSTSKAYEQYF. The CDR3 nucleotides read TGTGCCATCAGTGATGCCGGGACTAGTACCTCTAAAGCCTACGAGCAGTACTTC.

The genes are TRBV7-3 and TRBJ1-6, with 9 positions matching TRBD1. The trim removed 3 bases at V and 5 bases at J, leaving 5 bases unmatched. Germline assignment: CDR1 SGHTA and CDR2 FQGTGA. The CDR3 sequence is 16 residues long. CDR3 sequence: CASSLAGTGNNSPLHF. DNA for the CDR3: TGTGCCAGCAGCTTGGCTGGGACAGGGAATAATTCACCCCTCCACTTT.

J is TRBJ2-7 and V is TRBV20-1, with D possibly being TRBD1 or TRBD2 (5 bases each). The CDR3 is 15 residues long. V lost 2 bases, J lost 0 bases, and 14 bases lay in between. CDR1 and CDR2 from the germline V gene are DFQATT and SNEGSKA (reference sequence). DNA for the CDR3: TGCAGTGCTAGAACACCGGGACGGAGCTCCTACGAGCAGTACTTC. Encoded protein: CSARTPGRSSYEQYF.

This clonotype was counted at least ten times. The V gene is TRBV7-7, the J gene TRBJ2-3, with D maybe TRBD2 (7 bases). The germline V and J ends were trimmed by 2 bases and 0 bases, with 18 bases remaining between them. The CDR3 extends over 18 amino acids. Germline V lookup: CDR1 SSHAT, CDR2 FNYEAQ (reference sequence). The CDR3 nucleotides read TGTGCCAGCAGCTTATATGGGTGGGGGGGCTTAAGCACAGATACGCAGTATTTT. It codes for CASSLYGWGGLSTDTQYF. Full variable domain (missing parts from reference TRBV7-7 and TRBJ2-3): GAGVSQSPRYKVTKRGQDVTLRCDPISSHATLYWYQQALGQGPEFLTYFNYEAQPDKSGLPSDRFSAERPEGSISTLTIQRTEQRDSAMYRCASSLYGWGGLSTDTQYFGPGTRLTVL.

A remark on this clonotype: It is likely a read error, because the conserved phenylalanine at the end of the CDR3 is missing. It is unclear where the CDR3 begins or ends on the DNA, so no DNA is shown, and the CDR3 is as TCRdb lists it. The chain links TRBV7-9 to TRBJ2-3; the table assigns TRBD2, which was not confirmed against the DNA. Germline V CDR1 and CDR2: SEHNR, FQNEAQ (reference sequence). The CDR3 adds up to 9 amino acids, both ends counted. CDR3 sequence reads: CASSHGASG.

In its sample, this clonotype was seen a few times. The chain combines TRBV15 with TRBJ1-5; TRBD1 might be the D (6 bases). V lost 1 base and J 2 bases, leaving 12 bases between the germline ends. CDR3 length: 16 residues. The germline V gene has CDR1 LNHNV and CDR2 YYDKDF (reference sequence). CDR3 DNA sequence: TGTGCCACCAGCAGAGGAGGGGGTATGGGCAATCAGCCCCAGCATTTT. Residues: CATSRGGGMGNQPQHF.

This clonotype was seen repeatedly, ten times or more. The rearrangement uses TRBV5-6 and TRBJ2-7; D might be TRBD2 (5 bases). Germline assignment: CDR1 SGHDT and CDR2 YYEEEE. The CDR3 extends over 15 amino acids. V shed 0 bases and J shed 4 bases, with 14 bases lying between them. The CDR3 DNA reads as TGTGCCAGCAGCTTGGCCCGGGGTTCTCCATACGAGCAGTACTTC. This encodes CASSLARGSPYEQYF.

In regard to this clonotype: At one boundary the junction diverges from the germline segment, which might be a read error. The chain employs TRBV15 and TRBJ2-3, with D maybe TRBD1 (5 bases). Looked up from germline, CDR1 is LNHNV and CDR2 is YYDKDF (reference sequence). CDR3 length: 15 amino acids. The CDR3 DNA follows: TGTGCCACCAGCAGAGATCTTGGACGCACAGGTACGCAGTATTTT. This sequence encodes CATSRDLGRTGTQYF.

The chain links TRBV19 to TRBJ2-7; 7 nucleotides align to TRBD1. Germline V gives CDR1 LNHDA, CDR2 SQIVND (reference sequence). The J segment lost 5 bases and the V segment lost 5 bases, leaving 9 bases of the junction unmatched. CDR3 length equals 14 residues. The CDR3 loop is CASSLRTGGNEQYF. CDR3 bases: TGTGCCAGTAGTCTCCGGACAGGCGGCAACGAGCAGTACTTC.

This clonotype appeared once. The V gene is TRBV19, the J gene TRBJ2-1; TRBD1 aligns across 7 bases. Germline CDR1 reads LNHDA; CDR2 reads SQIVND (reference sequence). V lost 5 bases and J lost 10; bases outside the gene matches: 14. This CDR3 has 15 amino acids. In DNA form, the CDR3 reads TGTGCCAGTAGTCCGCAGGGGGTAACATTCGAGGAGCAGTTCTTC. Protein: CASSPQGVTFEEQFF.

The chain couples TRBV24-1 to TRBJ2-1, with 13 bases lining up with TRBD2. Germline V gene sequence: CDR1 KGHDR, CDR2 SFDVKD. The V and J ends lost 4 bases and 5 bases, in that order; junction bases with no gene match: 7. This CDR3 is 17 amino acids long. CDR3 in DNA: TGTGCCACCAGTGAACAACGACTAGCGGGGGGCAACAATGAGCAGTTCTTC. Residues: CATSEQRLAGGNNEQFF.

V gene TRBV20-1 combines with J gene TRBJ2-7; TRBD1 aligns across 11 bases. V trimming: 6 bases; J trimming: 4 bases; junction bases outside the gene matches: 5. The CDR3 totals 13 residues. CDR1 is DFQATT, CDR2 SNEGSKA, per germline (reference sequence). CDR3 protein: CSAKGQGDYEQYF. The CDR3 DNA reads as TGCAGTGCCAAGGGACAGGGGGATTACGAGCAGTACTTC.

A word on this clonotype: The junction shows a germline mismatch at one end, possibly a read error. The chain uses TRBV19 and TRBJ2-1; D gene unclear. This CDR3 spans 15 amino acids. Per germline, CDR1 LNHDA and CDR2 SQIVND (reference sequence). The CDR3 region is CASSLYPPAVNEQLF. The DNA of the CDR3 is TGTGCCAGTAGCCTTTATCCACCGGCCGTTAATGAGCAGCTCTTC.

V and J are TRBV5-1 and TRBJ2-1; possibly TRBD1 or TRBD2 for D (5 bases each). CDR3 length equals 15 residues. Trimming took off 4 bases at V and 4 bases at J, with 15 bases between the two ends. Germline V gene sequence: CDR1 SGHRS, CDR2 YFSETQ. This CDR3 is CASSRDLTPYNEQFF. The CDR3 nucleotides are TGCGCCAGCAGCAGGGACCTTACCCCTTACAATGAGCAGTTCTTC.

This chain's CDR3 is CASSLARRGTEAFF. The CDR3 DNA follows: TGTGCCAGCAGTTTAGCAAGGAGGGGCACTGAAGCTTTCTTT. This chain joins TRBV27 and TRBJ1-1; weak D call: TRBD1 (5 bases). Per germline, CDR1 MNHEY and CDR2 SMNVEV (reference sequence). This CDR3 has 14 residues. The V end lost 2 bases, the J end lost 4 bases, and 11 bases lay between the germline ends.

This clonotype was counted once. The CDR3 bases are TGCAGCGTCAAAATAGAGACCCAGTACTTC. It translates to CSVKIETQYF. V is TRBV29-1 and J is TRBJ2-5, with D unresolved. Germline CDR1 SQVTM, CDR2 ANQGSEA. V was trimmed by 6 bases and J by 4 bases, leaving 6 bases between them. CDR3 length equals 10 residues.